Below, 16 T cell receptor beta chains from the same sample are listed, as sequenced in a study of blood T cells in healthy people across ages. Combining a sample-barcoded 5' primer with a J-beta primer mix, a second PCR ran for 7 to 11 cycles. Using its own MiXCR run on the 5' RACE reads, TCRdb lists one record per CDR3 protein. The sample comprises some 1.8 million distinct CDR3 sequences, about two fifths of which are singletons, and under 25% rests with the top ten. Sequencing was done on a sample of blood. The receptor source for this set is a human donor in good health.

This sequence joins TRBV2 and TRBJ2-5; 8 bases line up with TRBD2. V gave up 7 bases and J gave up 3 bases; unmatched junction bases: 7. The germline CDR1 and CDR2 sequences are SNHLY and FYNNEI. CDR3 length: 14 amino acids. In DNA, the CDR3 is TGTGCCAGCAAGATGAGCGGGGGCAAAGAGACCCAGTACTTC. This encodes CASKMSGGKETQYF.

This chain joins TRBV12-3 or TRBV12-4 and TRBJ1-2; possibly TRBD1 for D (5 bases). The CDR3 has 15 amino acids. V was shortened by 5 bases and J by 7 bases, with 20 bases between the two germline ends. The CDR3 here is CASSTPGFRTSGYTF. CDR3 bases: TGTGCCAGCAGTACCCCAGGGTTTCGGACGAGTGGCTACACCTTC.

The chain uses TRBV12-3 or TRBV12-4 and TRBJ2-5; D perhaps matches TRBD2 (6 bases). The CDR3 has 12 residues. Trimming left V 5 bases short and J 5 bases short, with 9 bases between. Here the CDR3 reads CASSAGLETQYF. Written as DNA, the CDR3 is TGTGCCAGCAGTGCGGGGCTGGAGACCCAGTACTTC.

The chain has TRBV2 and TRBJ2-4, with D possibly matching TRBD2 (5 bases). Per the germline V gene, CDR1 is SNHLY and CDR2 is FYNNEI. The V end lost 6 bases, the J end lost 6 bases, and 12 bases lay between the germline ends. The CDR3 has 13 residues. The CDR3 coding sequence is TGTGCCAGCAGCCCTAGCCATGGAAACATTCAGTACTTC. Translation gives CASSPSHGNIQYF.

This rearrangement joins TRBV10-3 to TRBJ2-1; no clear D gene. Germline V gives CDR1 ENHRY, CDR2 SYGVKD. The CDR3 is made up of 12 amino acids. The V and J ends lost 3 bases and 9 bases respectively, with 9 bases between them. The CDR3 DNA sequence: TGTGCCATCAGTGAACCGGCAGTTGAGCAGTTCTTC. Protein: CAISEPAVEQFF.

This clonotype appeared a few times. The chain is built from TRBV27 and TRBJ2-7, with 7 positions matching TRBD1. The CDR3 spans 15 residues. CDR1 and CDR2 from the germline V gene are MNHEY and SMNVEV (reference sequence). V gave up 4 bases and J gave up 6 bases; unmatched junction bases: 12. This CDR3 is CASSSQGTTPPEQYF. The CDR3 nucleotides read TGTGCCAGCAGTTCACAGGGGACCACACCCCCCGAGCAGTACTTC.

J is TRBJ1-5 and V is TRBV28, with TRBD1 as a possible D gene (5 bases). The germline CDR1 and CDR2 sequences are MDHEN and SYDVKM. The CDR3 consists of 14 residues. V lost 2 bases and J lost 8, with 13 bases in between. CDR3: CASSLGGTREPQHF. The CDR3 nucleotides are TGTGCCAGCAGTTTAGGGGGTACGAGGGAGCCCCAGCATTTT.

The CDR3 nucleotides are TGTGCCAGCAGCCTGGGGGGAGTTTTCCGTCCTGGAGGTACTGAAGCTTTCTTT. Translation gives CASSLGGVFRPGGTEAFF. J is TRBJ1-1 and V is TRBV12-3 or TRBV12-4, with D possibly TRBD1 on 5 matching bases. This CDR3 is built from 18 residues. V gave up 6 bases and J gave up 5 bases, with 28 bases separating them.

This clonotype came up many times. V and J are TRBV7-3 and TRBJ2-1; D tentatively fits TRBD1 or TRBD2 (5 bases each). This CDR3 has 14 amino acids. V dropped 2 bases and J dropped 0 bases, with 5 bases sitting between them. Germline CDR1 SGHTA, CDR2 FQGTGA. The CDR3: CASSLGGSYNEQFF. The CDR3 DNA reads TGTGCCAGCAGCTTAGGGGGCTCCTACAATGAGCAGTTCTTC.

The chain uses TRBV21-1 and TRBJ1-5. TRBV21-1 is an annotated pseudogene. The CDR3 loop spans 18 amino acids. CDR3 bases: TGTGCCAGCAGCATCTACCGTTGGGAGGAATTGAGCAATCAGCCCCAGCATTTT. Its translation is CASSIYRWEELSNQPQHF.

This clonotype appeared a few times. This sequence joins TRBV28 and TRBJ2-1; TRBD1 agrees at 8 bases. The V gene's germline CDR1 is MDHEN and CDR2 SYDVKM. V was clipped by 6 bases and J by 4 bases; unmatched bases: 5. This CDR3 is built from 14 residues. The CDR3 DNA follows: TGTGCCAGCAGGTGGGACAGGCCTTACAATGAGCAGTTCTTC. It translates to CASRWDRPYNEQFF.

The chain couples TRBV3-1 to TRBJ2-1; 9 nucleotides align to TRBD1. V gave up 5 bases and J gave up 3 bases; unmatched junction bases: 8. The CDR3 loop spans 16 amino acids. Germline CDR1 reads LGHDT; CDR2 reads YNNKEL (reference sequence). CDR3 nucleotide sequence: TGTGCCAGCAGCACCCGGGACAGGGTCGACTACAATGAGCAGTTCTTC. Translation: CASSTRDRVDYNEQFF.

This clonotype was recorded a few times. The V gene is TRBV3-1, the J gene TRBJ2-5, with D unresolved. Trimming pared 0 bases from V and 6 bases from J, leaving 14 bases between. Germline assignment: CDR1 LGHDT and CDR2 YNNKEL (reference sequence). The CDR3 length is 15 residues. CDR3 DNA: TGTGCCAGCAGCCAAGATCTCAATTGGGGAAAGACCCAGTACTTC. The encoded protein is CASSQDLNWGKTQYF.

In the case of this clonotype: An end of the junction does not agree with germline; a read error may underlie this. This chain joins TRBV5-5 and TRBJ1-5; no reliable D call. CDR1 SGHKS and CDR2 YYEKEE come from the germline V gene (reference sequence). The length of the CDR3 is 14 residues. The CDR3 DNA reads as TGTGCCGGCAGCTTTGGACTGGAGTGGCAGCCCCAGCATTTT. It yields the protein CAGSFGLEWQPQHF. Full variable domain (outside the CDR3, taken from reference TRBV5-5 and TRBJ1-5): DAGVTQSPTHLIKTRGQQVTLRCSPISGHKSVSWYQQVLGQGPQFIFQYYEKEERGRGNFPDRFSARQFPNYSSELNVNALLLGDSALYLCAGSFGLEWQPQHFGDGTRLSIL.

The chain links TRBV10-2 to TRBJ1-1; D is perhaps TRBD1 (5 bases). The CDR3 totals 14 residues. The V end lost 8 bases, the J end lost 0 bases, and 13 bases lay between the germline ends. CDR1 is WSHSY, CDR2 SAAADI, per germline. The CDR3 region is CASGGKYMNTEAFF. In DNA, the CDR3 is TGCGCCAGCGGGGGGAAGTACATGAACACTGAAGCTTTCTTT.

The rearrangement joins TRBV4-1 to TRBJ1-1; TRBD1 agrees at 7 bases. V lost 6 bases and J lost 3; bases outside the gene matches: 10. Germline CDR1 and CDR2: MGHRA and YSYEKL. This CDR3 is 15 amino acids long. The CDR3, as DNA: TGCGCCAGCAGTCATACGACAGGGAAGGACACTGAAGCTTTCTTT. Translating it yields CASSHTTGKDTEAFF.